This T cell receptor (beta chain) was recorded in a study of technical replicates of blood from several donors. The repertoire was sequenced with immunoSEQ multiplex PCR; TCRdb's copy has only in-frame clones and lacks some. The sample holds 65,000 to 95,000 clones, about 98% seen once. CDR3 length equals 15 residues. CDR1 is SGDLS, CDR2 YYNGEE, per germline. V lost 3 bases to trimming and J lost 2 bases; unmatched junction nucleotides: 0. This chain connects TRBV9 to TRBJ2-1; 12 bases fit TRBD2. The receptor's source is a human donor in good health. The sequenced sample consisted of T cells isolated from PBMCs. CDR3 in DNA: TGTGCCAGCAGCGCTAGCGGGGGGGCCTACAATGAGCAGTTCTTC. Translation: CASSASGGAYNEQFF. The full variable domain, completed using reference TRBV9 and TRBJ2-1, is DSGVTQTPKHLITATGQRVTLRCSPRSGDLSVYWYQQSLDQGLQFLIQYYNGEERAKGNILERFSAQQFPDLHSELNLSSLELGDSALYFCASSASGGAYNEQFFGPGTRLTVL.